This T cell receptor (beta chain) was observed in a study of CD8 T cells in ankylosing spondylitis. CDR3 length equals 13 residues. CDR1 and CDR2 from the germline V gene are SEHNR and FQNEAQ (reference sequence). Study observations and caveats: For ankylosing spondylitis blood, a TCR beta motif of about eight highly homologous variants appeared characteristic.

TCRdb recomputed calls from the 5' RACE reads with MiXCR, one row per CDR3 protein. This table holds under 250,000 distinct CDR3 sequences, roughly 10% found once. This clonotype was counted a few times. What it binds is not known. One junction end does not reproduce the germline sequence, and a read error may be involved. The sample consisted of blood, either unsorted or a sorted T cell fraction (not recorded which). The clonotype was recovered from a male donor with ankylosing spondylitis or in good health (not recorded which). The chain employs TRBV7-9 and TRBJ2-5; D is unresolved. CDR3 region: CVSSLRVRETQYF. CDR3 coding DNA: TGTGTCAGCAGCTTAAGGGTTCGAGAGACCCAGTACTTC.